The clone carrying this T cell receptor beta chain was counted between two and nine times. The sample belongs to a study of long-term antiretroviral therapy in people with HIV. V lost 3 bases to trimming and J lost 9 bases, with 12 bases between them. The germline CDR1 and CDR2 sequences are SGHDN and FVKESK. The CDR3 consists of 14 residues. The authors ran the immunoSEQ assay, v3.0, at survey level. The data were produced by immunoSEQ multiplex PCR, yet TCRdb's version contains in-frame clones alone and is incomplete. The sample yields some 40,000 clones, approximately 94% seen once. Sequencing was performed on unsorted PBMCs, taken around 9 years after starting antiretroviral therapy. The chain is built from TRBV14 and TRBJ1-6; D is unclear. The clonotype comes from a man younger than 40 with HIV. The CDR3 here is CASSQILGGSPLHF. DNA for the CDR3: TGTGCCAGCAGCCAGATCCTAGGAGGTTCACCCCTCCACTTT.